The sequence of this T cell receptor beta chain was determined in a study of cytomegalovirus exposure and HLA in healthy donors. The V gene's germline CDR1 is SNHLY and CDR2 FYNNEI. J gave up 2 bases and V 8 bases, and 11 bases lay outside the gene matches. The CDR3 has 16 amino acids. Whole-study results and caveats: A cluster of highly shared sequence variants was likely a sequencing artifact.

The PCR had 60 Vbeta and 13 Jbeta primers. Produced via immunoSEQ multiplex PCR; TCRdb's table is partial and in-frame only. The repertoire holds under 200,000 clones, about four fifths seen once, with about 1.7% in the top ten. As to this clone: As yet, its antigen is unknown.

Sequencing used PBMCs. The V gene is TRBV2, the J gene TRBJ2-1; 8 bases map to TRBD2. This TCR came from a woman in her late teens or twenties in good health and CMV-seronegative. The CDR3 loop is CASLRVAGYTYNEQFF. Here the CDR3 DNA reads TGTGCCAGCCTCAGAGTAGCGGGATACACCTACAATGAGCAGTTCTTC.